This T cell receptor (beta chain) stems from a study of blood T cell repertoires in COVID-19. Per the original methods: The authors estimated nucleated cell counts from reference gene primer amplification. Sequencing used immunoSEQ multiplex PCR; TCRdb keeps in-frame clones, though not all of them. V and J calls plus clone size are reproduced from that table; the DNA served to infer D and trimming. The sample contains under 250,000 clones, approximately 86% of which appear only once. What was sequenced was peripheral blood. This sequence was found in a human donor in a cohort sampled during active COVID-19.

CDR3 coding DNA: TGTGCCAGTAGTATGAAGTCCCGGCGGCCGAACACTGAAGCTTTCTTT. Its protein is CASSMKSRRPNTEAFF. The chain joins TRBV19 to TRBJ1-1; D remains unclear. V was pared by 3 bases and J by 1 base, with 15 bases between. There are 16 residues in the CDR3. Germline CDR1 and CDR2: LNHDA and SQIVND (reference sequence).